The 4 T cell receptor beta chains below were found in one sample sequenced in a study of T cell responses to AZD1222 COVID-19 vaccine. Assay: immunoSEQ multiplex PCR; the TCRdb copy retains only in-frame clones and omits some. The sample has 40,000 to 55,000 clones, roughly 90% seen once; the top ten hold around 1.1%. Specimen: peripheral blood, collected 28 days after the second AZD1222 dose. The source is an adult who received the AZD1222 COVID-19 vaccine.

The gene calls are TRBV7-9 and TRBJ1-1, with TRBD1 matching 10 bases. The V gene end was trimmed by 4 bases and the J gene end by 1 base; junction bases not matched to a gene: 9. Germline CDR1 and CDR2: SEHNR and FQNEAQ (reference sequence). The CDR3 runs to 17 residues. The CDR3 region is CASSSLPGTGENTEAFF. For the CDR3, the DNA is TGTGCCAGCAGCTCCCTCCCCGGGACAGGGGAGAACACTGAAGCTTTCTTT. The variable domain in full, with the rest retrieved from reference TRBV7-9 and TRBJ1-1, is DTGVSQNPRHKITKRGQNVTFRCDPISEHNRLYWYRQTLGQGPEFLTYFQNEAQLEKSRLLSDRFSAERPKGSFSTLEIQRTEQGDSAMYLCASSSLPGTGENTEAFFGQGTRLTVV.

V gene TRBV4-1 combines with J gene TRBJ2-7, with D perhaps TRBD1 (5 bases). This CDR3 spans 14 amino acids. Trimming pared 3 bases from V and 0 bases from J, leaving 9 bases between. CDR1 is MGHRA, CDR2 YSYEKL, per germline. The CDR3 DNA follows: TGCGCCAGCAGCCAGCACAGGCTCTCCTACGAGCAGTACTTC. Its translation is CASSQHRLSYEQYF.

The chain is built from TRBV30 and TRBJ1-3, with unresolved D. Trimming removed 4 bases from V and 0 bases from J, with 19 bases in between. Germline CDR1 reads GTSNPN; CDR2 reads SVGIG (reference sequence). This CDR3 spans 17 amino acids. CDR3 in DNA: TGTGCCTGGAAGGGATCCATCAGAGGTAGCTCTGGAAACACCATATATTTT. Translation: CAWKGSIRGSSGNTIYF.

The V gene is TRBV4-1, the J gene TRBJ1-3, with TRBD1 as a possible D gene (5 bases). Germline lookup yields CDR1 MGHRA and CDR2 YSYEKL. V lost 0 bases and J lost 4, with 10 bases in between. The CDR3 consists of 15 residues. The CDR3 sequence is CASSQDPGQGNTIYF. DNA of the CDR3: TGCGCCAGCAGCCAAGATCCAGGGCAGGGAAACACCATATATTTT.